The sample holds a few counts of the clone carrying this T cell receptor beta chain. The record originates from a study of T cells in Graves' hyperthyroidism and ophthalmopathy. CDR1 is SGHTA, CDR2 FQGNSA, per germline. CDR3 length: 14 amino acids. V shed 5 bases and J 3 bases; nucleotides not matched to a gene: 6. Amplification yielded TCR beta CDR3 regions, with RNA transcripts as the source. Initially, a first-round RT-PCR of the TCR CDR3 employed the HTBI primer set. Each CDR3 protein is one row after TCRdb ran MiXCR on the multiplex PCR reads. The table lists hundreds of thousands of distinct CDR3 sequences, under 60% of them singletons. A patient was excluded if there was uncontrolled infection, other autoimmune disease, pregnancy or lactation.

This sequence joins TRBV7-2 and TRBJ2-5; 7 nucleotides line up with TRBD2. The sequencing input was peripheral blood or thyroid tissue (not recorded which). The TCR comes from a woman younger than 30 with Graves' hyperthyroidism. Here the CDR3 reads CASSQVAGEETQYF. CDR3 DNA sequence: TGTGCCAGCAGCCAAGTCGCGGGAGAAGAGACCCAGTACTTC.